Each of the 8 T cell receptor beta chains below was sequenced from the same sample in a study of T cells in Graves' hyperthyroidism and ophthalmopathy. Template material for amplifying TCR beta CDR3 regions consisted of RNA transcripts. When the TCR CDR3 underwent first-round RT-PCR, the HTBI primer set was used. TCRdb passed the multiplex PCR reads through MiXCR, listing each CDR3 protein once. The sample records nearly 750,000 distinct CDR3 sequences, 30% to 40% being singletons. The specimen sequenced was blood. The origin of the receptors is a woman in her thirties or forties with Graves' hyperthyroidism.

In its sample, this clonotype was seen a few times. The rearrangement uses TRBV4-1 and TRBJ1-1; no clear D. The ends were cut back, 3 bases at V and 3 bases at J, with 14 bases in the middle. Germline assignment: CDR1 MGHRA and CDR2 YSYEKL. The CDR3 runs 15 residues. The CDR3 DNA reads as TGCGCCAGCAGCCAGACCCCTCTATGGGACACTGAAGCTTTCTTT. Protein: CASSQTPLWDTEAFF.

A word on this clonotype: Since a much larger clone is just one base distant, this may be a read error. The chain is built from TRBV7-2 and TRBJ2-7; 11 bases agree with TRBD2. The CDR3 loop spans 15 amino acids. Looked up from germline, CDR1 is SGHTA and CDR2 is FQGNSA. The ends lost 5 bases at V and 5 bases at J; junction bases unmatched: 8. The CDR3 reads CASSPRLAGTHEQYF. The CDR3 bases are TGTGCCAGCAGCCCTCGACTAGCGGGGACCCACGAGCAGTACTTC.

This clonotype was picked up a small number of times. The chain joins TRBV19 to TRBJ1-1; D call uncertain. V lost 3 bases and J lost 1, with 18 bases in between. This CDR3 is 17 amino acids long. The germline gives CDR1 LNHDA, CDR2 SQIVND (reference sequence). The chain's CDR3 is CASSINGLAAGNTEAFF. The CDR3 coding sequence is TGTGCCAGTAGTATCAATGGACTCGCCGCGGGGAACACTGAAGCTTTCTTT. Full variable domain (rest looked up from reference TRBV19 and TRBJ1-1): DGGITQSPKYLFRKEGQNVTLSCEQNLNHDAMYWYRQDPGQGLRLIYYSQIVNDFQKGDIAEGYSVSREKKESFPLTVTSAQKNPTAFYLCASSINGLAAGNTEAFFGQGTRLTVV.

The sample holds many counts of this clonotype. J is TRBJ2-7 and V is TRBV7-8; D is undetermined. This CDR3 has 15 amino acids. V lost 5 bases and J lost 3, with 17 bases in between. In germline, CDR1 is SGHVS, CDR2 FQNEAQ. This chain's CDR3 is CASSTRPRSNYEQYF. The CDR3 bases are TGTGCCAGCAGCACCAGACCCCGATCCAACTACGAGCAGTACTTC.

As regards this clonotype: One junction end does not reproduce the germline sequence, and a read error may be involved. V gene TRBV10-2 combines with J gene TRBJ2-7, with 7 bases matching TRBD2. The CDR3 consists of 15 residues. Per germline, CDR1 WSHSY and CDR2 SAAADI. In DNA, the CDR3 is TGTGCCAGCAGCTCCCCATCTAGCGGTGGTTTGGAGCAGTACTTC. As protein: CASSSPSSGGLEQYF.

The V and J genes are TRBV24-1 and TRBJ2-5; D might be TRBD2 (5 bases). This CDR3 is built from 14 residues. Per germline, CDR1 KGHDR and CDR2 SFDVKD. Trimming stripped 3 bases from V and 5 bases from J, with 12 bases between. The CDR3 here is CATSDRRWEETQYF. DNA for the CDR3: TGTGCCACCAGTGATCGACGGTGGGAGGAGACCCAGTACTTC.

Turning to this clonotype: The junction does not match germline at one end; this may be a read error. The J gene is TRBJ1-4, the V gene TRBV5-4, with D possibly being TRBD1 (5 bases). This CDR3 spans 16 amino acids. CDR1 is SGHNT and CDR2 is YYREEE in the germline V gene (reference sequence). The CDR3 region is CASSQGTQTVLEKLFF. CDR3 bases: TGCGCCAGCAGCCAAGGGACCCAGACCGTTTTAGAAAAACTGTTTTTT.

This clonotype was observed at least ten times. V gene TRBV9 combines with J gene TRBJ1-1; D uncertain. Germline V gene sequence: CDR1 SGDLS, CDR2 YYNGEE. The CDR3 spans 13 residues. V lost 0 bases, J lost 4 bases, and 7 bases lay in between. The CDR3 bases are TGTGCCAGCAGCGTAGCTACAACCACTGAAGCTTTCTTT. Its protein is CASSVATTTEAFF.